These T cell receptor beta chains were read from a single sample in a study of blood T cell repertoires in COVID-19. Only in-frame clones appear in the TCRdb table, and some are missing; sequencing was by immunoSEQ multiplex PCR. The table shows roughly 380,000 clones, with around 90% occurring only once. The specimen sequenced was peripheral blood. Receptors were obtained from a woman aged 55 to 70 with COVID-19, enrolled during active disease. Each CDR3 is given with its conserved first and last residue. A D gene is named only where the DNA matches it firmly. Size values are once, few and many counts, or a class for expanded clones, and some rows have none.

V gene	J gene	D gene	clone size	CDR3 DNA	CDR3 protein
TRBV28	TRBJ1-2	TRBD1	.	TGTGCCAGCAGGACAGGGCACCTACCGGGGGGCTACACCTTC	CASRTGHLPGGYTF
TRBV7-2	TRBJ2-5	TRBD1	.	TGTGCCAGCAGCCGACAGGGTCAAGAGACCCAGTACTTC	CASSRQGQETQYF
TRBV6-5	TRBJ1-2	.	.	TGTGCCAGCAGTAAACAGGACTATGGCTACACCTTC	CASSKQDYGYTF
TRBV2	TRBJ2-1	TRBD2	.	TGTGCCAGCAGGCCCGGGACTAACTACAATGAGCAGTTCTTC	CASRPGTNYNEQFF
TRBV5-1	TRBJ2-1	TRBD2	.	TGCGCCAGCAGCCGGACTAGCGGGGGGGCCTTCTACAATGAGCAGTTCTTC	CASSRTSGGAFYNEQFF
TRBV2	TRBJ1-2	TRBD1	.	TGTGCCAGCAGTGGAAACAGGGGGCTGATAGATGGCTACACCTTC	CASSGNRGLIDGYTF
TRBV7-8	TRBJ1-6	TRBD1	.	TGTGCCAGCAGCATCCTGACAGGGAGTGGATCACCCCTCCACTTT	CASSILTGSGSPLHF
TRBV5-1	TRBJ1-2	.	.	TGCGCCAGCAGCTTGGAACAGAGCTATGGCTACACCTTC	CASSLEQSYGYTF
TRBV5-6	TRBJ2-5	TRBD1	.	TGTGCCAGCAGCTTGAGATTTGGGACAGGGCAAGAGACCCAGTACTTC	CASSLRFGTGQETQYF
TRBV27	TRBJ2-7	.	.	TGTGCCAGCAGTTCCCCACAGTTCCAGGGGACCTACGAGCAGTACTTC	CASSSPQFQGTYEQYF
TRBV3-1/TRBV3-2	TRBJ1-6	.	.	TGTGCCAGCAGCCCGCCGGAGAGGGCCCTCCACTTT	CASSPPERALHF
TRBV6-5	TRBJ1-5	.	.	TGTGCCAGCGGGAGAAATCAGCCCCAGCATTTT	CASGRNQPQHF
TRBV7-8	TRBJ1-6	.	.	TGTGCCAGCAGCTTAGGCCGCGCCTATAATTCACCCCTCCACTTT	CASSLGRAYNSPLHF
TRBV6-5	TRBJ1-6	TRBD1	.	TGTGCCAGCGGACCGGGACAGGGGAATAATTCACCCCTCCACTTT	CASGPGQGNNSPLHF
TRBV3-1/TRBV3-2	TRBJ1-1	.	once	TGTGCCAGCAGCGACCTAGGGGGTCGCACTGAAGCTTTCTTT	CASSDLGGRTEAFF
TRBV12-3/TRBV12-4	TRBJ2-3	.	.	TGTGCCAGCAGTTCGCTAGTGAAAGATACGCAGTATTTT	CASSSLVKDTQYF
TRBV27	TRBJ2-2	.	.	TGTGCCAGCAGTTGGAAAACAGGGATTACCGGGGAGCTGTTTTTT	CASSWKTGITGELFF
TRBV7-9	TRBJ1-1	TRBD1	.	TGTGCCAGCACGGACAGGCAGGGGGCCACTGAAGCTTTCTTT	CASTDRQGATEAFF
TRBV7-9	TRBJ2-5	TRBD1	.	TGTGCCAGCAGCTTAGTTGGGACAGGGCACCAAGAGACCCAGTACTTC	CASSLVGTGHQETQYF
TRBV5-1	TRBJ1-1	.	once	TGCGCCAGCAGGAACAGGGCTTTGGAGAACACTGAAGCTTTCTTT	CASRNRALENTEAFF
TRBV19	TRBJ1-1	.	once	TGTGCCAGTAGGGCAGGGGCCACTGAAGCTTTCTTT	CASRAGATEAFF
TRBV5-1	TRBJ1-1	TRBD1	.	TGCGCCAGCAGCTCTACGGTCAGGGGGCCTGAAGCTTTCTTT	CASSSTVRGPEAFF
TRBV7-7	TRBJ2-7	TRBD2	.	TGTGCCAGCAGTCCTAATCGGGGGACTAGCCCCTACGAGCAGTACTTC	CASSPNRGTSPYEQYF
TRBV5-1	TRBJ1-6	TRBD1	.	TGCGCCAGCAGCAATGGACAGGGGCTCTTTGATTCACCCCTCCACTTT	CASSNGQGLFDSPLHF